Reported below is one TCR beta chain. Its antigen is still unknown. The V and J ends lost 3 bases and 2 bases respectively, with 16 bases between them. The length of the CDR3 is 16 residues. Germline CDR1 is LNHDA and CDR2 is SQIVND (reference sequence). This specimen belongs to a study of T cell responses to AZD1222 COVID-19 vaccine. The method was immunoSEQ multiplex PCR; TCRdb's version includes in-frame clones alone and lacks a portion of them. The sample records about 97,000 clones, approximately 90% being singletons. Study findings and constraints: Spike-specific TCR breadth and depth rose after two AZD1222 doses.

This sequence joins TRBV19 and TRBJ2-5, with a weak D call TRBD2 (5 bases). The receptor was derived from an adult in good health. The source was peripheral blood, collected on day 0 of AZD1222 vaccination. CDR3 amino acids: CASSMAWRAEQETQYF. CDR3 in DNA: TGTGCCAGTAGTATGGCGTGGCGGGCCGAACAAGAGACCCAGTACTTC.